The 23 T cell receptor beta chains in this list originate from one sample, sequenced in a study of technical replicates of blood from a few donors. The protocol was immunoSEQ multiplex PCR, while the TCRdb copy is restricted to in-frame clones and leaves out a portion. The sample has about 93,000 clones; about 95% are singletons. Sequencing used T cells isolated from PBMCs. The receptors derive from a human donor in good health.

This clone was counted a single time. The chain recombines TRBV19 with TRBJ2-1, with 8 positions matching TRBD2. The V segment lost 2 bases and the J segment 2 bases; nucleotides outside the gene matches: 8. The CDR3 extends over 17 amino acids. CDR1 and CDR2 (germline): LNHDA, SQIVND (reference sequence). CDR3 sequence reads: CASSILGIAGPYNEQFF. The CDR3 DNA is TGTGCCAGTAGTATACTGGGGATAGCGGGACCCTACAATGAGCAGTTCTTC.

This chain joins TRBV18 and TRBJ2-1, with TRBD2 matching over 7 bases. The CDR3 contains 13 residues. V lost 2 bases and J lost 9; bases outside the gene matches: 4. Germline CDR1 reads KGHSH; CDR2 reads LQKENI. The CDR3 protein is CASSPNGEGEQFF. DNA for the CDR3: TGTGCCAGCTCACCAAACGGGGAGGGTGAGCAGTTCTTC. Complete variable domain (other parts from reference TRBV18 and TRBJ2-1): NAGVMQNPRHLVRRRGQEARLRCSPMKGHSHVYWYRQLPEEGLKFMVYLQKENIIDESGMPKERFSAEFPKEGPSILRIQQVVRGDSAAYFCASSPNGEGEQFFGPGTRLTVL.

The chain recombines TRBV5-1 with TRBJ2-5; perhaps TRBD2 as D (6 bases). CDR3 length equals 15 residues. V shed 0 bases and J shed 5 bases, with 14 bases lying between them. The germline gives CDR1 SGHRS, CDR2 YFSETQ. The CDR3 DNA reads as TGCGCCAGCAGCTTGGGCGGACTACCCTCGGAGACCCAGTACTTC. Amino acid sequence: CASSLGGLPSETQYF.

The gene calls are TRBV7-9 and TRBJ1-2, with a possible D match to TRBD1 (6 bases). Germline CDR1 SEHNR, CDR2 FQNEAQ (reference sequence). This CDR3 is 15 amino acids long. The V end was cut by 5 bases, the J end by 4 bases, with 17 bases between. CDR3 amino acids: CASSLRQDPSYGYTF. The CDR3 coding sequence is TGTGCCAGCAGCCTTAGACAGGATCCCTCCTATGGCTACACCTTC.

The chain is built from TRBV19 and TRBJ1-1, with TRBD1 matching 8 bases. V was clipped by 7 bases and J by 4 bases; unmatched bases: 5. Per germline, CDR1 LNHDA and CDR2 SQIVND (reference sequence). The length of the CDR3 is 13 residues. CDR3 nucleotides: TGTGCCAGTATGAGACAGGGGAGCACTGAAGCTTTCTTT. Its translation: CASMRQGSTEAFF. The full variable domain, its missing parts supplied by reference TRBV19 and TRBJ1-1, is DGGITQSPKYLFRKEGQNVTLSCEQNLNHDAMYWYRQDPGQGLRLIYYSQIVNDFQKGDIAEGYSVSREKKESFPLTVTSAQKNPTAFYLCASMRQGSTEAFFGQGTRLTVV.

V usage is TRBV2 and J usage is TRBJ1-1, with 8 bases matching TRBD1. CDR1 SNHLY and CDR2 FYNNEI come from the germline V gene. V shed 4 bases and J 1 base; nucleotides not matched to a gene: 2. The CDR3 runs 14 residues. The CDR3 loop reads CASSVDRGNTEAFF. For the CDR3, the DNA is TGTGCCAGCAGTGTAGACAGGGGGAACACTGAAGCTTTCTTT.

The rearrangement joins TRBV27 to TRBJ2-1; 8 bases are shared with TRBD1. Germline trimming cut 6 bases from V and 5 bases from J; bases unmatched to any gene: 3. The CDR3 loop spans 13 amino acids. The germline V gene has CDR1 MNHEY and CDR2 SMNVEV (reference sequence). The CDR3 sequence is CASSIQGDNEQFF. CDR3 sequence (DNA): TGTGCCAGCAGCATACAGGGGGACAATGAGCAGTTCTTC.

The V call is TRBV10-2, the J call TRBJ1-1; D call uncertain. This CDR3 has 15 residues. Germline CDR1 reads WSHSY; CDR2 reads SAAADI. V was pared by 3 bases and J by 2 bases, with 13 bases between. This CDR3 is CASSEKATGNTEAFF. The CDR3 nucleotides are TGCGCCAGCAGTGAAAAGGCCACGGGTAACACTGAAGCTTTCTTT.

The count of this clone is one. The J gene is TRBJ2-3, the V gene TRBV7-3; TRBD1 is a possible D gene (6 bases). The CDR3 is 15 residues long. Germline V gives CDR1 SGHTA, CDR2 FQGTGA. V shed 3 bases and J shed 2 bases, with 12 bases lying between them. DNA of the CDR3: TGTGCCAGCAGCTTTTGGGGGCTGGACACAGATACGCAGTATTTT. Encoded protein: CASSFWGLDTDTQYF.

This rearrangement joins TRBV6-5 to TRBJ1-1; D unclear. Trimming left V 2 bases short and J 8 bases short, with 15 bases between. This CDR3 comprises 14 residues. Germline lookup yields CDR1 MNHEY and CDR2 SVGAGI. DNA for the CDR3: TGTGCCAGCAGTTACCGCGGCACTGTCGACGAAGCTTTCTTT. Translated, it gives CASSYRGTVDEAFF.

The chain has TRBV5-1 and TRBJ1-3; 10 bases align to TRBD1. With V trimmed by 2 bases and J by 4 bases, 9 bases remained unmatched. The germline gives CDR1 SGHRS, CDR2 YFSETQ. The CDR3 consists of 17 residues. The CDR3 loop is CASSFRRQGARGNTIYF. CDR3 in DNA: TGCGCCAGCAGCTTTCGTCGACAGGGGGCGCGGGGAAACACCATATATTTT.

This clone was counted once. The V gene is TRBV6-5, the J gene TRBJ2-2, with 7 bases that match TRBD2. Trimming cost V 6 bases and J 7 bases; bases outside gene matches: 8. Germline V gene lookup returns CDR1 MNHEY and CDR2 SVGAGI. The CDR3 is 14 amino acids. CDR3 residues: CASSLGLGDGELFF. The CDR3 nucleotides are TGTGCCAGCAGCTTAGGACTAGGCGACGGGGAGCTGTTTTTT.

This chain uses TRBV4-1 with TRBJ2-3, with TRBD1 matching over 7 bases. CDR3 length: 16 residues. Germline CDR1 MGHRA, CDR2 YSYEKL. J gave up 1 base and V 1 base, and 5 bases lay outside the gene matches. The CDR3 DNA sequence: TGCGCCAGCAGCCAAGTCCCCGACAGGGGCACAGATACGCAGTATTTT. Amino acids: CASSQVPDRGTDTQYF.

The CDR3 loop is CASTQDMVGGVWVNYGYTF. CDR3 nucleotide sequence: TGTGCCAGTACCCAAGACATGGTAGGGGGCGTCTGGGTCAACTATGGCTACACCTTC. The chain couples TRBV19 to TRBJ1-2, with 7 bases matching TRBD1. Germline V lookup: CDR1 LNHDA, CDR2 SQIVND (reference sequence). The CDR3 is 19 amino acids. V shed 7 bases, J shed 2 bases, and the junction held 22 bases outside the gene matches.

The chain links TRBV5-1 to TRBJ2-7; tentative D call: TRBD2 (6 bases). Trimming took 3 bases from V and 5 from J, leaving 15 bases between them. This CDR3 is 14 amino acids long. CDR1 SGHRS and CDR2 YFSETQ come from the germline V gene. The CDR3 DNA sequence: TGCGCCAGCAGCTCAGGCCTGACTAGAAACGAGCAGTACTTC. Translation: CASSSGLTRNEQYF.

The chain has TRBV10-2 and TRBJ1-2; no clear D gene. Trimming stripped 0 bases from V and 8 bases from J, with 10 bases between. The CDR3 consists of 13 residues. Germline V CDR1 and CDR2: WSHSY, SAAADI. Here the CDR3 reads CASSESGFYGYTF. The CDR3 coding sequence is TGCGCCAGCAGTGAGTCCGGGTTCTACGGCTACACCTTC.

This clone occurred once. CDR3 sequence reads: CASSLTSGSYEQYF. The CDR3 coding sequence is TGTGCCAGCAGCTTGACTAGCGGATCCTACGAGCAGTACTTC. V and J are TRBV5-4 and TRBJ2-7; 8 bases fit TRBD2. CDR3 size: 14 residues. The V gene end was trimmed by 1 base and the J gene end by 1 base; junction bases not matched to a gene: 1. Germline V lookup: CDR1 SGHNT, CDR2 YYREEE (reference sequence).

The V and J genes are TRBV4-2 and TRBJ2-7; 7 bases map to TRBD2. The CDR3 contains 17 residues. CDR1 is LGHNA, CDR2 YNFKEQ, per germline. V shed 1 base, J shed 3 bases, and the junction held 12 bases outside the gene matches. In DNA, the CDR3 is TGTGCCAGCAGCCAAGGAGTTGATTATCGCGGGAGCTACGAGCAGTACTTC. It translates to CASSQGVDYRGSYEQYF.

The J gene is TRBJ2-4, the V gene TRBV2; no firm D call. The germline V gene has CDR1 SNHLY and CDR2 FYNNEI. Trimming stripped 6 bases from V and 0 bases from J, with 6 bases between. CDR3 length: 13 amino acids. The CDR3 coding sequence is TGTGCCAGCAGGTCCTTAGCCAAAAACATTCAGTACTTC. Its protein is CASRSLAKNIQYF.

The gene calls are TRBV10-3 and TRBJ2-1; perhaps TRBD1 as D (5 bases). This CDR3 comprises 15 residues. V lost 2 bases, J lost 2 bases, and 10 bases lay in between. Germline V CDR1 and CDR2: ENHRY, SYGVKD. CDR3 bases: TGTGCCATCAGTGAGGAAGACAGCCCCTACAATGAGCAGTTCTTC. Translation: CAISEEDSPYNEQFF.

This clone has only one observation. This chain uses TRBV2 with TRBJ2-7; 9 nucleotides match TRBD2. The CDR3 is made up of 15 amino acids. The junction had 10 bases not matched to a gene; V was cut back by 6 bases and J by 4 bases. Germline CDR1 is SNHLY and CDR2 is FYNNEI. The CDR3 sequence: CASSLKTSGMYEQYF. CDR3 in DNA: TGTGCCAGCAGCCTTAAGACTAGCGGTATGTACGAGCAGTACTTC.

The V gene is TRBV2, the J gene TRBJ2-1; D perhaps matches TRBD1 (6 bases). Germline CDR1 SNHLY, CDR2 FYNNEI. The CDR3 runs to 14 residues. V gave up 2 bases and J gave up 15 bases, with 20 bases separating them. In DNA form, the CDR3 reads TGTGCCAGCAGTGAAAAACGAGGGGGACGTATCTGGTTCTTC. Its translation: CASSEKRGGRIWFF.

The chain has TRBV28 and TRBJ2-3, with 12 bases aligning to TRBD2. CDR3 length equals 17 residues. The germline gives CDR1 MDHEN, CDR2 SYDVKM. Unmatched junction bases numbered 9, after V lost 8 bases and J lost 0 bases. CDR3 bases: TGTGCCAGCGATTCCCCCGGGACTAGCGGGAGCACAGATACGCAGTATTTT. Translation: CASDSPGTSGSTDTQYF.